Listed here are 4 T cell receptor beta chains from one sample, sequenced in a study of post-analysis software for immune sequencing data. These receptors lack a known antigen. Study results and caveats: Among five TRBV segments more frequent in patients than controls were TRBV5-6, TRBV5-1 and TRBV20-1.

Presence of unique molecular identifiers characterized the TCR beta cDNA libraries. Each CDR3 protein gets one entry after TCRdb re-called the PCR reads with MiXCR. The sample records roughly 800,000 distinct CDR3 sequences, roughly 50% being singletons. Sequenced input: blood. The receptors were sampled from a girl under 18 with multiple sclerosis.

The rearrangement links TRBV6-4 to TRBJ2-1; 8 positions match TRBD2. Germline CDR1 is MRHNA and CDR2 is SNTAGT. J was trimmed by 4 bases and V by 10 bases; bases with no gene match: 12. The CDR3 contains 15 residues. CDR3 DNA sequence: TGTGCCACGTCCATGGGACTAGGGATGTACAATGAGCAGTTCTTC. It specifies CATSMGLGMYNEQFF.

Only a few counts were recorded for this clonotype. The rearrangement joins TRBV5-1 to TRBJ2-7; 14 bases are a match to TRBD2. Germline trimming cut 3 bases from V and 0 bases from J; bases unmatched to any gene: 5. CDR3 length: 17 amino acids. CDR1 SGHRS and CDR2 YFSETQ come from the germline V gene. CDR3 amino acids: CASSWGLAGVISYEQYF. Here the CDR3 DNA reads TGCGCCAGCAGCTGGGGACTAGCGGGGGTTATCTCCTACGAGCAGTACTTC.

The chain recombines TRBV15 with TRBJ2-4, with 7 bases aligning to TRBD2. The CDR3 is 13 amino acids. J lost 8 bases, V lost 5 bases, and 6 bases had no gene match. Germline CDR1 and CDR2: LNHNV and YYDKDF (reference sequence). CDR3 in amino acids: CATSLMGGDIQYF. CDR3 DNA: TGTGCCACCAGCCTCATGGGGGGGGACATTCAGTACTTC. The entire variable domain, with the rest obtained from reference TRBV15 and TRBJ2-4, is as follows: DAMVIQNPRYQVTQFGKPVTLSCSQTLNHNVMYWYQQKSSQAPKLLFHYYDKDFNNEADTPDNFQSRRPNTSFCFLDIRSPGLGDTAMYLCATSLMGGDIQYFGAGTRLSVL.

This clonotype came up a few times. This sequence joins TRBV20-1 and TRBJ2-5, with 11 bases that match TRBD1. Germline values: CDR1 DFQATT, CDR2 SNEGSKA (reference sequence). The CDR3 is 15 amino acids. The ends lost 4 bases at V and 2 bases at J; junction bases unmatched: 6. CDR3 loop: CSATRDRGRQETQYF. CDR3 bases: TGCAGTGCTACCCGGGACAGGGGGAGGCAAGAGACCCAGTACTTC.